Below, one T cell receptor (beta chain) is given with its context. The sample is drawn from a study of blood T cell repertoires in COVID-19. Germline V gene sequence: CDR1 LNHDA, CDR2 SQIVND (reference sequence). The CDR3 runs 15 residues. Trimming cost V 3 bases and J 1 base; bases outside gene matches: 2. Sequenced by immunoSEQ multiplex PCR; TCRdb stores in-frame clones only, minus some. The sample contains approximately 450,000 clones, about 89% of which appear only once. This sequence joins TRBV19 and TRBJ2-7; 11 bases are shared with TRBD2. The sequence was collected from a woman in her twenties or thirties with acute or convalescent COVID-19. Material for sequencing was peripheral blood. CDR3: CASSILAGGSYEQYF. For the CDR3, the DNA is TGTGCCAGTAGTATCCTAGCGGGGGGTTCCTACGAGCAGTACTTC.